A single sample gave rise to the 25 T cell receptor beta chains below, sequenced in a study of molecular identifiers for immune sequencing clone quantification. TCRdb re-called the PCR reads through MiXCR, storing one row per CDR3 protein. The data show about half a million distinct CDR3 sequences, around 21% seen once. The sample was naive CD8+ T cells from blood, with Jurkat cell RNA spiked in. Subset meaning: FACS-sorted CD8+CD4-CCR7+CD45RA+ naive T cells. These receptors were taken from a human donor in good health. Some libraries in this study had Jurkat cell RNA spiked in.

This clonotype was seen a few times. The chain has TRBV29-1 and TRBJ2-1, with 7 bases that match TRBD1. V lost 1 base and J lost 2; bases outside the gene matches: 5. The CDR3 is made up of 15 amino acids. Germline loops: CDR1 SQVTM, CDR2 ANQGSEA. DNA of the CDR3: TGCAGCGTTGAAGCCAGGGGGTTCACCTACAATGAGCAGTTCTTC. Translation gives CSVEARGFTYNEQFF.

DNA of the CDR3: TGCGCCAGCGGCCCTAGCGGGAGGGCCTACGAGCAGTACTTC. It encodes CASGPSGRAYEQYF. The chain couples TRBV10-2 to TRBJ2-7, with 12 bases fitting TRBD2. Germline V gene lookup returns CDR1 WSHSY and CDR2 SAAADI. This CDR3 contains 14 residues. The ends lost 8 bases at V and 2 bases at J; junction bases unmatched: 4.

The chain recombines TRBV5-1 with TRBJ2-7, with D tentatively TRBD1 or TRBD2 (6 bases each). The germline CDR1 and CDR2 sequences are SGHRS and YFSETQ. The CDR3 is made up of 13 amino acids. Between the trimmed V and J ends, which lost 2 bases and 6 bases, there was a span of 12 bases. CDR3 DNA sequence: TGCGCCAGCAGCTTTCAAAGGGGGGTCGAGCAGTACTTC. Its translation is CASSFQRGVEQYF. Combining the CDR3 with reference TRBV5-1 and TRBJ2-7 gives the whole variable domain KAGVTQTPRYLIKTRGQQVTLSCSPISGHRSVSWYQQTPGQGLQFLFEYFSETQRNKGNFPGRFSGRQFSNSRSEMNVSTLELGDSALYLCASSFQRGVEQYFGPGTRLTVT.

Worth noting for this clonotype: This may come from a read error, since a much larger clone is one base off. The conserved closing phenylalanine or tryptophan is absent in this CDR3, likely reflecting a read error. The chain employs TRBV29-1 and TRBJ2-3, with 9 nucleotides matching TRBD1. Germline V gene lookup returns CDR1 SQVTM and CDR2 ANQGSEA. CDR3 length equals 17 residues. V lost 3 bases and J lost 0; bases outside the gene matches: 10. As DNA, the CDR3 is TGCAGCGTTGAGGCCTCAACGGACAGGGGCAGCACAGATACGCAGTATCTT. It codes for CSVEASTDRGSTDTQYL.

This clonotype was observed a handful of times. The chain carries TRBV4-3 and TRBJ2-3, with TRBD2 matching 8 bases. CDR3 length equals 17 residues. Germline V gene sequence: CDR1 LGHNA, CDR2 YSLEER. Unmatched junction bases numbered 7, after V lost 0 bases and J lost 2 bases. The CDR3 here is CASSQDYSGELTDTQYF. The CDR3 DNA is TGCGCCAGCAGCCAAGACTATAGCGGGGAGCTCACAGATACGCAGTATTTT.

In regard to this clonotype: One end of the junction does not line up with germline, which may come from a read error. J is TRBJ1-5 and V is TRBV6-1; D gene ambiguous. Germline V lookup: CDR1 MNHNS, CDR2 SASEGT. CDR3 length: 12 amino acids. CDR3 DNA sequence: TGTGCCAGCAGTGAAGCCCGGGAGCCCCAGCATTTC. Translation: CASSEAREPQHF.

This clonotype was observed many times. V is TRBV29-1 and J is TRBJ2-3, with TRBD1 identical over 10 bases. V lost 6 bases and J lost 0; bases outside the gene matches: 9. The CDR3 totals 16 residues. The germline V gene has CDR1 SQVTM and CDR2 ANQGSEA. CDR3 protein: CSVTDRGRTSTDTQYF. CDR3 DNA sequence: TGCAGCGTAACCGACAGGGGGCGAACTAGCACAGATACGCAGTATTTT.

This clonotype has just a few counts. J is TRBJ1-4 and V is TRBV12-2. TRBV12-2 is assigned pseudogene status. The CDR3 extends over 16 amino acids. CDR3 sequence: CASRLVSPATNEKLFF. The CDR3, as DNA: TGTGCAAGTCGCTTAGTATCACCAGCAACTAATGAAAAACTGTTTTTT.

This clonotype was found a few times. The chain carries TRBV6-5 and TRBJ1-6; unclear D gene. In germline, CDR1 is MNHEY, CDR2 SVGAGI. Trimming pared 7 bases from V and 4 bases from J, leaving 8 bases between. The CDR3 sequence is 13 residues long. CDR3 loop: CASTKTYNSPLHF. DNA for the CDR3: TGTGCCAGCACCAAAACATATAATTCACCCCTCCACTTT.

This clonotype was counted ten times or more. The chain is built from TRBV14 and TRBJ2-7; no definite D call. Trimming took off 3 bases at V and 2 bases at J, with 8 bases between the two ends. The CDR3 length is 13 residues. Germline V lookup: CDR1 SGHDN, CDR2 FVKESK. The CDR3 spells CASSHGGAYEQYF. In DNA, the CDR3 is TGTGCCAGCAGCCACGGCGGAGCCTACGAGCAGTACTTC.

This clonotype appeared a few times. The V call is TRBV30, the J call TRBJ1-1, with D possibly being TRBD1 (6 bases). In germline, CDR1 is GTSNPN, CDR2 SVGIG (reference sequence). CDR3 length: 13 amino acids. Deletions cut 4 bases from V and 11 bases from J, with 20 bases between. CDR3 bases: TGTGCCTGGATTGAGTGGGGGGCAGTGGAGGCTTTCTTT. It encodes CAWIEWGAVEAFF.

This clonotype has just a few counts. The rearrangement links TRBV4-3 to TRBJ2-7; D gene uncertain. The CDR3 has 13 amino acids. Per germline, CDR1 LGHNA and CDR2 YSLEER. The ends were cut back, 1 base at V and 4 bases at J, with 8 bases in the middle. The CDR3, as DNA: TGCGCCAGCAGCCAAGGGTCGGATTACGAGCAGTACTTC. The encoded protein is CASSQGSDYEQYF.

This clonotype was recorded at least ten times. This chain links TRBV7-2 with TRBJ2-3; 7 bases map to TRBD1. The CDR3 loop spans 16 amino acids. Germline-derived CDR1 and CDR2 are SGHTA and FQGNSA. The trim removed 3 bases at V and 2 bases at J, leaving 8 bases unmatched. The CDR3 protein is CASSFPRGGDTDTQYF. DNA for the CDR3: TGTGCCAGCAGCTTCCCCCGAGGGGGCGACACAGATACGCAGTATTTT.

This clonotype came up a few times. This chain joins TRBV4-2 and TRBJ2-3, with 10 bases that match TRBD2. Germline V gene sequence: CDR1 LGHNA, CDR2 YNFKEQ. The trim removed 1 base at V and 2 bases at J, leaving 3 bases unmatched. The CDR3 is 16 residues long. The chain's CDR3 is CASSQVTSGNTDTQYF. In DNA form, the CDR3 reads TGTGCCAGCAGCCAAGTCACTAGCGGGAACACAGATACGCAGTATTTT.

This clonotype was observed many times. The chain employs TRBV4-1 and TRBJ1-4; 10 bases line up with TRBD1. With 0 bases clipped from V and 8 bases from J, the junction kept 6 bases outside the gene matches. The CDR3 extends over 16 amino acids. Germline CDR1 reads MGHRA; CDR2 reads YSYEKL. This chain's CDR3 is CASSQDRDRGREKLFF. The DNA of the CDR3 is TGCGCCAGCAGCCAAGACCGGGACAGGGGTAGAGAAAAACTGTTTTTT.

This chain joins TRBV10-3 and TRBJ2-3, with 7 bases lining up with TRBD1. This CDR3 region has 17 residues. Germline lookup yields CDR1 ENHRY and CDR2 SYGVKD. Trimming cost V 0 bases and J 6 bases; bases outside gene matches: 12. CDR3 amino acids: CAISESRDRTGRDTQYF. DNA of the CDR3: TGTGCCATCAGTGAGTCTAGAGACAGGACAGGAAGGGATACGCAGTATTTT.

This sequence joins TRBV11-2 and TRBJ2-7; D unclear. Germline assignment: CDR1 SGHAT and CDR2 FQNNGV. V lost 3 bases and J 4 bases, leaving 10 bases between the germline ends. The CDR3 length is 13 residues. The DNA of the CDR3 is TGTGCCAGCAGCTTTAGACATGGGTACGAGCAGTACTTC. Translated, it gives CASSFRHGYEQYF.

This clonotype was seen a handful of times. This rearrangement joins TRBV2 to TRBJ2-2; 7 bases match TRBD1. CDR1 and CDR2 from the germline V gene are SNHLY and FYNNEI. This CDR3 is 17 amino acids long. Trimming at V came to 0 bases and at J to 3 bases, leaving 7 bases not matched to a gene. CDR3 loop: CASSEASTGRDTGELFF. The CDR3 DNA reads TGTGCCAGCAGTGAAGCGTCGACAGGGCGGGACACCGGGGAGCTGTTTTTT.

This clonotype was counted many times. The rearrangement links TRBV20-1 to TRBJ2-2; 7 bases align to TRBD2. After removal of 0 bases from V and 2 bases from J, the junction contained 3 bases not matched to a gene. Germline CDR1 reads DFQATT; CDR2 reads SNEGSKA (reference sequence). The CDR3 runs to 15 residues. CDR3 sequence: CSARDTGLNTGELFF. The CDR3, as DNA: TGCAGTGCTAGAGATACGGGACTAAACACCGGGGAGCTGTTTTTT.

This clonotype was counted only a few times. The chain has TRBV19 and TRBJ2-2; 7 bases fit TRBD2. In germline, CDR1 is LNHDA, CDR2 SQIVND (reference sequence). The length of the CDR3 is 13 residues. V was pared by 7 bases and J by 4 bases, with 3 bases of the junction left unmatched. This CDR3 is CASTPGGTGELFF. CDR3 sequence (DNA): TGTGCCAGTACCCCGGGGGGCACCGGGGAGCTGTTTTTT.

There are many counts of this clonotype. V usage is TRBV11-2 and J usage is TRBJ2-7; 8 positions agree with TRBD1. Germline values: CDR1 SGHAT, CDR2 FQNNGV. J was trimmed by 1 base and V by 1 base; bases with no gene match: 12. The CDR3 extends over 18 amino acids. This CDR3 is CASSLGGAGTGFSYEQYF. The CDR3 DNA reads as TGTGCCAGCAGCTTAGGAGGAGCCGGGACAGGCTTTTCCTACGAGCAGTACTTC.

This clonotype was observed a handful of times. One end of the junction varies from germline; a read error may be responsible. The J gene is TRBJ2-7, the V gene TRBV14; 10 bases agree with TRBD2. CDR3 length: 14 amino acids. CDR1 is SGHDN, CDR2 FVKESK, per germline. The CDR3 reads CASNQALAGYEQYF. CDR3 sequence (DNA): TGTGCCAGCAACCAAGCACTAGCGGGGTACGAGCAGTACTTC.

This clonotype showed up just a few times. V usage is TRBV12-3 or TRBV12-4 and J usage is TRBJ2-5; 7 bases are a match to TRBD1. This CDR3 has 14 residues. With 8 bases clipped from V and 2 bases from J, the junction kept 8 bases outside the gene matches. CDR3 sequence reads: CASGVLGQQETQYF. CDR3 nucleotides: TGTGCCAGCGGCGTTCTGGGACAGCAAGAGACCCAGTACTTC.

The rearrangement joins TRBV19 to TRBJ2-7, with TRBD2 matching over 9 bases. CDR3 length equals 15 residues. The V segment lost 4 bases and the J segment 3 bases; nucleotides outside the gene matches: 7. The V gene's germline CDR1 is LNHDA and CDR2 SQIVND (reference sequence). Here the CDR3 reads CASSTVAGEGYEQYF. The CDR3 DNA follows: TGTGCCAGTAGTACTGTAGCGGGAGAGGGCTACGAGCAGTACTTC.

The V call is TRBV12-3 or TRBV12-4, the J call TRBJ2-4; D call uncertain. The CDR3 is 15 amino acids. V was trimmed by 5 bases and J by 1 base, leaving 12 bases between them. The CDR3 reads CASSRHGSAKNIQYF. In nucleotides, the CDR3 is TGTGCCAGCAGTCGACATGGATCCGCCAAAAACATTCAGTACTTC.